This T cell receptor beta chain was observed in a study of T cells after yellow fever vaccination. Study findings and constraints: Subsequent to the booster, the majority of primary-vaccination clones reappeared (around 96% CD4, about 90% CD8). Detection of almost all vaccine-responding clonotypes in sorted memory subsets failed on day 0. In FACS-sorted repertoires, abundant clonotypes from the bulk population could appear as contaminants.

At least ten counts were recorded for this clonotype. Conversion of TCR transcripts into cDNA relied on 5'RACE template switching, which added a universal primer site and UMIs. TCRdb re-called the 5' RACE reads with MiXCR, one entry per CDR3 protein. This table has approximately 47,000 distinct CDR3 sequences, around 6.5% appearing once. After removal of 3 bases from V and 7 bases from J, the junction contained 9 bases not matched to a gene. Germline values: CDR1 SGDLS, CDR2 YYNGEE. CDR3 size: 14 residues. The sample consisted of PBMCs, either bulk or a sorted T-cell subset (CD4+, CD8+, memory, or dextramer-sorted; not recorded which), taken 45 days after the yellow fever booster vaccination. This TCR derives from a man aged 25 to 40 who received the YFV17D yellow fever vaccine. The chain uses TRBV9 and TRBJ2-5; 7 bases line up with TRBD1. CDR3 nucleotide sequence: TGTGCCAGCAGCGACCCCACACAGGGGTGGACCCAGTACTTC. Translating it yields CASSDPTQGWTQYF.